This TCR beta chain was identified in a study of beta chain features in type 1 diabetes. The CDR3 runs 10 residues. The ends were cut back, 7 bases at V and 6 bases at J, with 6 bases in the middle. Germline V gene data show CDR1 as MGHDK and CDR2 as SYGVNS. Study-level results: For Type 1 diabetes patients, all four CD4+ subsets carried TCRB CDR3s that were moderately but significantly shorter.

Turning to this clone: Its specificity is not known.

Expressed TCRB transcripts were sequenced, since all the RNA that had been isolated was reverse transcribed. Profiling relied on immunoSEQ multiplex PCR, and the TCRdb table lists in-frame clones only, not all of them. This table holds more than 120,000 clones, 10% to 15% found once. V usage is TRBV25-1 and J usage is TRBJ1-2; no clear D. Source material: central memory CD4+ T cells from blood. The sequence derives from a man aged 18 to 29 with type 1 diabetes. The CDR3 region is CASNLNGYTF. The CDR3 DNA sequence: TGTGCCAGCAATCTCAATGGCTACACCTTC.